The 27 T cell receptor beta chains reported below all come from one sample, sequenced in a study of blood T cells in healthy people across ages. A J-beta primer mix and a sample-barcoded 5' primer were used in a second PCR of about 7 to 12 cycles. One entry per CDR3 protein, called by TCRdb with MiXCR from the 5' RACE reads. The data show about 570,000 distinct CDR3 sequences, 27% seen once. Sequenced: blood. The receptors derive from a woman aged 70-85 years in good health.

V and J are TRBV5-1 and TRBJ2-3; D unresolved. There are 13 residues in the CDR3. V was clipped by 3 bases and J by 1 base, with 6 bases between them. Germline lookup yields CDR1 SGHRS and CDR2 YFSETQ. CDR3 residues: CASSSGRTDTQYF. For the CDR3, the DNA is TGCGCCAGCAGCTCCGGGCGCACAGATACGCAGTATTTT.

This clonotype turned up a few times. The chain combines TRBV24-1 with TRBJ1-1; D remains unclear. The germline V gene encodes CDR1 KGHDR and CDR2 SFDVKD. V shed 3 bases and J shed 10 bases, with 11 bases lying between them. This CDR3 spans 12 amino acids. CDR3: CATSDPATGAFF. For the CDR3, the DNA is TGTGCCACCAGTGATCCTGCCACGGGAGCTTTCTTT.

This chain joins TRBV2 and TRBJ1-4; D is ambiguous. Germline V gene data show CDR1 as SNHLY and CDR2 as FYNNEI. The V end was cut by 4 bases, the J end by 4 bases, with 10 bases between. CDR3 size: 14 residues. Here the CDR3 reads CASSVGRSNEKLFF. The CDR3 DNA follows: TGTGCCAGCAGTGTTGGGCGGAGTAATGAAAAACTGTTTTTT.

This clonotype has a handful of counts. This rearrangement joins TRBV27 to TRBJ1-6; no firm D call. From germline, CDR1 is MNHEY and CDR2 SMNVEV (reference sequence). The V gene lost 2 bases and the J gene lost 2 bases, with 13 bases spanning the gap. This CDR3 has 17 residues. CDR3 DNA: TGTGCCAGCAGTTTAAATCGGGTCGGTCCCTATAATTCACCCCTCCACTTT. Translating it yields CASSLNRVGPYNSPLHF.

This clonotype was seen repeatedly, ten times or more. The chain joins TRBV6-1 to TRBJ2-2; D tentatively fits TRBD1 or TRBD2 (5 bases each). The CDR3 spans 16 residues. Trimming left V 7 bases short and J 6 bases short, with 21 bases between. The germline CDR1 and CDR2 sequences are MNHNS and SASEGT. CDR3 DNA: TGTGCCAGCACCCCCTCGGGGCCAGGGTGGGCCGGGGAGCTGTTTTTT. Protein sequence: CASTPSGPGWAGELFF.

This clonotype was observed once. This rearrangement joins TRBV29-1 to TRBJ2-3; D unclear. V was pared by 0 bases and J by 8 bases, with 6 bases between. Germline CDR1 SQVTM, CDR2 ANQGSEA. The CDR3 consists of 11 residues. CDR3 sequence: CSVEDQGTQYF. CDR3 nucleotide sequence: TGCAGCGTTGAAGATCAAGGTACGCAGTATTTT.

The V and J genes are TRBV12-3 or TRBV12-4 and TRBJ1-2; D is perhaps TRBD1 (5 bases). Trimming removed 8 bases at V and 3 bases at J, with 13 bases between. There are 13 residues in the CDR3. For the CDR3, the DNA is TGTGCCAGCGGTCTGGGGGTAGACTATGGCTACACCTTC. Its protein is CASGLGVDYGYTF.

The gene calls are TRBV6-2 or TRBV6-3 and TRBJ2-1; no reliable D call. The J call may be mistaken, given a closer DNA end match to TRBJ2-7. The germline V gene has CDR1 MNHEY and CDR2 SVGEGT. CDR3 size: 13 residues. CDR3 residues: CASSPAATYEQYF. CDR3 nucleotide sequence: TGTGCCAGCAGCCCCGCGGCTACATACGAGCAGTACTTC.

This clonotype appeared a few times. At one end the junction does not follow the germline gene, possibly because of a read error. V gene TRBV7-9 combines with J gene TRBJ2-5; TRBD1 agrees at 12 bases. The CDR3 has 16 residues. Germline CDR1 and CDR2: SEHNR and FQNEAQ (reference sequence). This CDR3 reads CANSLGTGGAGETQYF. Here the CDR3 DNA reads TGTGCCAACAGCTTAGGGACAGGGGGCGCCGGAGAGACCCAGTACTTC. Based on the CDR3 plus reference TRBV7-9 and TRBJ2-5, the full variable domain is DTGVSQNPRHKITKRGQNVTFRCDPISEHNRLYWYRQTLGQGPEFLTYFQNEAQLEKSRLLSDRFSAERPKGSFSTLEIQRTEQGDSAMYLCANSLGTGGAGETQYFGPGTRLLVL.

The chain carries TRBV7-2 and TRBJ2-7, with D possibly being TRBD2 (7 bases). The CDR3 is 14 residues long. Per germline, CDR1 SGHTA and CDR2 FQGNSA. V lost 1 base, J lost 5 bases, and 12 bases lay in between. CDR3 coding DNA: TGTGCCAGCAGCTTAGGGGGGGGGCTGAACGAGCAGTACTTC. Translation: CASSLGGGLNEQYF.

This clonotype was detected only a few times. The chain has TRBV5-1 and TRBJ2-3; D possibly corresponds to TRBD1 (6 bases). In germline, CDR1 is SGHRS, CDR2 YFSETQ. V was trimmed by 3 bases and J by 4 bases, leaving 18 bases between them. The CDR3 is 16 residues long. DNA of the CDR3: TGCGCCAGCAGCTGGGGGACAAAGGGAAAAGCAGATACGCAGTATTTT. It specifies CASSWGTKGKADTQYF. Supplemented by reference TRBV5-1 and TRBJ2-3, the full variable domain reads KAGVTQTPRYLIKTRGQQVTLSCSPISGHRSVSWYQQTPGQGLQFLFEYFSETQRNKGNFPGRFSGRQFSNSRSEMNVSTLELGDSALYLCASSWGTKGKADTQYFGPGTRLTVL.

This clonotype appeared a few times. This chain joins TRBV12-3 or TRBV12-4 and TRBJ2-7; tentative D call: TRBD1 (6 bases). Trimming took off 3 bases at V and 5 bases at J, with 11 bases between the two ends. The CDR3 consists of 13 residues. CDR3 region: CASSFTGTDEQYF. In nucleotides, the CDR3 is TGTGCCAGCAGTTTTACAGGGACGGACGAGCAGTACTTC.

The chain recombines TRBV5-1 with TRBJ1-2; a weak D match, TRBD1 (5 bases). CDR1 SGHRS and CDR2 YFSETQ come from the germline V gene. The V gene lost 0 bases and the J gene lost 0 bases, with 12 bases spanning the gap. The CDR3 spans 16 residues. DNA for the CDR3: TGCGCCAGCAGCTTGGGGGGGACCCCTCCTAACTATGGCTACACCTTC. Its protein product is CASSLGGTPPNYGYTF.

V gene TRBV29-1 combines with J gene TRBJ1-6; 8 positions match TRBD1. The germline CDR1 and CDR2 sequences are SQVTM and ANQGSEA. J lost 10 bases, V lost 5 bases, and 7 bases had no gene match. CDR3 length equals 13 residues. CDR3 amino acids: CSVPGQGGSPLHF. The CDR3 DNA is TGCAGCGTTCCCGGACAGGGAGGCTCACCCCTCCACTTT.

This clonotype was counted a few times. V is TRBV11-1 and J is TRBJ2-5; TRBD1 might be the D (6 bases). The J call may not be correct, given that the DNA end is closer to TRBJ2-7. The CDR3 is 16 amino acids. Germline V gene sequence: CDR1 SGHAT, CDR2 FQDESV (reference sequence). CDR3 in DNA: TGTGCCAGCACCTTGAAACAGGGAACGTCCACCTACGAGCAGTACTTC. Translation gives CASTLKQGTSTYEQYF.

This clonotype was recorded only once. The rearrangement joins TRBV20-1 to TRBJ2-3, with D possibly matching TRBD2 (6 bases). The ends were cut back, 5 bases at V and 11 bases at J, with 41 bases in the middle. Germline-derived CDR1 and CDR2 are DFQATT and SNEGSKA (reference sequence). The CDR3 extends over 20 amino acids. Here the CDR3 DNA reads TGCAGTGCTGCCCTTAACGATGTAGTATTGGTGGGAGGCCGCGTGGGGGGGCAGTATTTT. This codes for CSAALNDVVLVGGRVGGQYF.

This chain uses TRBV27 with TRBJ2-7; D possibly corresponds to TRBD2 (5 bases). The CDR3 runs to 19 residues. V was trimmed by 2 bases and J by 0 bases, leaving 23 bases between them. Germline assignment: CDR1 MNHEY and CDR2 SMNVEV (reference sequence). Here the CDR3 DNA reads TGTGCCAGCAGTTTAAGAGGTGCCAACCCTCAGGCGGGCTCCTACGAGCAGTACTTC. It codes for CASSLRGANPQAGSYEQYF.

CDR3 sequence reads: CASSFPGVGELFF. DNA of the CDR3: TGTGCCAGCAGTTTTCCTGGGGTCGGGGAGCTGTTTTTT. The V call is TRBV6-5, the J call TRBJ2-2, with D hard to call. The germline V gene encodes CDR1 MNHEY and CDR2 SVGAGI. This CDR3 region has 13 residues. The V gene lost 4 bases and the J gene lost 7 bases, with 10 bases spanning the gap.

This chain joins TRBV5-6 and TRBJ1-4; TRBD1 matches 11 bases. V lost 4 bases, J lost 5 bases, and 7 bases stayed unmatched. This CDR3 region has 16 residues. Germline CDR1 reads SGHDT; CDR2 reads YYEEEE. The CDR3 spells CASSLRDRGSNEKLFF. The DNA for the CDR3 is TGTGCCAGCAGCCTCCGGGACAGGGGGAGCAATGAAAAACTGTTTTTT.

V gene TRBV20-1 combines with J gene TRBJ2-1, with D possibly TRBD2 on 6 matching bases. The ends were cut back, 0 bases at V and 0 bases at J, with 6 bases in the middle. Germline V gene lookup returns CDR1 DFQATT and CDR2 SNEGSKA (reference sequence). This CDR3 spans 14 amino acids. This CDR3 is CSARDGSSYNEQFF. CDR3 in DNA: TGCAGTGCTAGAGACGGGAGCTCCTACAATGAGCAGTTCTTC.

The chain is built from TRBV7-8 and TRBJ2-7; TRBD1 matches at 7 bases. CDR1 SGHVS and CDR2 FQNEAQ come from the germline V gene. This CDR3 has 15 amino acids. The V segment lost 3 bases and the J segment 2 bases; nucleotides outside the gene matches: 7. Here the CDR3 DNA reads TGTGCCAGCAGCTTGGACAGGATGGGAACCTACGAGCAGTACTTC. Its translation is CASSLDRMGTYEQYF.

V gene TRBV29-1 combines with J gene TRBJ2-3, with D possibly TRBD2 on 7 matching bases. Germline CDR1 is SQVTM and CDR2 is ANQGSEA. V was pared by 7 bases and J by 4 bases, with 15 bases between. CDR3 size: 13 residues. The DNA for the CDR3 is TGCAGCGAGAGGGGGGGGTTTGCAGATACGCAGTATTTT. Translating gives CSERGGFADTQYF.

V is TRBV5-1 and J is TRBJ2-5; D assignment may be TRBD1 or TRBD2 (6 bases each). The DNA end is more similar to TRBJ2-1, so the J call may be wrong. CDR1 and CDR2 from the germline V gene are SGHRS and YFSETQ. This CDR3 region has 18 residues. CDR3 residues: CASSNGGGLYSLSNEQFF. DNA of the CDR3: TGCGCCAGCAGCAACGGAGGGGGGCTCTACAGTCTCAGCAATGAGCAGTTCTTC.

This clonotype has a handful of counts. The chain is built from TRBV29-1 and TRBJ1-1, with 8 bases aligning to TRBD1. Trimming at V came to 7 bases and at J to 0 bases, leaving 7 bases not matched to a gene. This CDR3 has 14 amino acids. CDR1 is SQVTM, CDR2 ANQGSEA, per germline. CDR3 in amino acids: CSAGRDRLNTEAFF. The DNA of the CDR3 is TGCAGCGCCGGGAGGGACAGGTTGAACACTGAAGCTTTCTTT.

This clonotype was detected a few times. This CDR3 reads CASSDRAGEKLFF. The CDR3 DNA sequence: TGTGCCAGCAGTGACAGGGCGGGGGAAAAACTGTTTTTT. The chain is built from TRBV2 and TRBJ1-4; D possibly corresponds to TRBD1 (5 bases). V shed 3 bases and J shed 8 bases, with 10 bases lying between them. CDR1 SNHLY and CDR2 FYNNEI come from the germline V gene. This CDR3 is built from 13 residues.

V and J are TRBV5-1 and TRBJ2-3; 9 nucleotides agree with TRBD1. Trimming removed 2 bases from V and 3 bases from J; junction bases left unmatched: 4. The CDR3 covers 15 residues. Germline loops: CDR1 SGHRS, CDR2 YFSETQ. CDR3 coding DNA: TGCGCCAGCAGCTTTAACAGGGGGCAAACAGATACGCAGTATTTT. Its protein product is CASSFNRGQTDTQYF.

The CDR3 reads CASSLVRTGSSGANVLTF. CDR3 nucleotide sequence: TGTGCCAGCAGCTTAGTTCGGACAGGGAGCTCTGGGGCCAACGTCCTGACTTTC. V and J are TRBV11-2 and TRBJ2-6; 8 bases line up with TRBD1. Germline CDR1 SGHAT, CDR2 FQNNGV. This CDR3 spans 18 amino acids. The J segment lost 0 bases and the V segment lost 1 base, leaving 5 bases of the junction unmatched.